The clone carrying this T cell receptor beta chain turned up a few times. Its specificity is not known. CDR3 length: 12 residues. The V and J ends lost 7 bases and 3 bases respectively, with 8 bases between them. The germline V gene has CDR1 SNHLY and CDR2 FYNNEI. These data originate in a study of graft-versus-host responses after intestinal transplantation. Study conclusions and caveats: Recipient marrow held GvH clones, some first seen in ileum or blood. Allografts from individuals with graft-donor T cell macrochimerism displayed high graft-versus-host to host-versus-graft clonal ratios.

The protocol was immunoSEQ multiplex PCR, while the TCRdb copy is restricted to in-frame clones and leaves out a portion. The sample consists of roughly 27,000 clones, around four fifths of them appearing once. Intraepithelial plus lamina propria lymphocytes were released by processing graft tissue. The starting material was ileum tissue, obtained 98 days after intestinal transplantation. The sequence was obtained from a human patient who received an intestinal transplant, so some T cells may come from the graft donor. The chain links TRBV2 to TRBJ2-3; the D is unclear. DNA of the CDR3: TGTGCCAGCAATGGGCTGACAGATACGCAGTATTTT. Amino acid sequence: CASNGLTDTQYF.